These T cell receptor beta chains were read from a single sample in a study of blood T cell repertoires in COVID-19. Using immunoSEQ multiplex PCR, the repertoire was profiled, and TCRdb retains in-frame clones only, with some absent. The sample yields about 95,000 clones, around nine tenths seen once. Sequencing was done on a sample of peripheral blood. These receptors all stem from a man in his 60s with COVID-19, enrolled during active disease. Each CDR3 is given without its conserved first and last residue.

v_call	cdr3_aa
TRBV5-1	ASSLAGDQPQH
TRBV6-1	ASSERGAGNTIY
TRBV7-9	ASSRQIMSTEAF
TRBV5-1	ASSLEGTDTNYGYT
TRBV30	AWSVWRQVNTEAF
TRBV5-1	ASSLAKTVNQPQH
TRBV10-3	AINSNYGYT
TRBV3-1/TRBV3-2	ASSSFGRVDTGELF
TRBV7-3	ASNPRTSDFSGETQY
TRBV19	ASSIVPGTEAF
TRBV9	ASSVVGEGGTEAF
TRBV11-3	ASSLGPGENTEAF
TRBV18	ASSPPSSEKDYNEQF
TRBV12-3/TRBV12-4	ASSQLEGETQY
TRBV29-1	SVERQASDTQY
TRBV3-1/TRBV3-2	ASSQRQGAWETQY
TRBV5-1	ASSLDTANYGYT
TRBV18	ASSPRYSDSYEQY
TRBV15	ATSRDRGRALEQY
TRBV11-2	ASSPASEQF
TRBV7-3	ASSLQRTGELF
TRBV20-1	SASHGGDNEKLF
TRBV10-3	AISEGQLAGYGYT
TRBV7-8	ASSLQGNSNQPQH
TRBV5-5	ASSLGPRDEQY
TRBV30	AWRRYLRYEQY
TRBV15	ATSSGTPGVGNTIY
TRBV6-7	ASSYSTPGTSKHEQY
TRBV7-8	ASSSQAGGPYEQY
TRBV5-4	ASSSPRGGGVAYNEQF
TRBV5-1	ASSLQQGAYEAF
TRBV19	ASSIGDRGSGYT
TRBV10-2	ASSASGGADTQY
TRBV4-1	ASSQEGSGFTDTQY
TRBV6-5	ASKRSGGDTQY
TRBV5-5	ASSLTPGTSGRGKF
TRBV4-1	ASSRGTGAYEQY
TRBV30	AWSVTSGSLDTQY
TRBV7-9	ASSSRGQGVYNEQF
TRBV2	ASSGEGGYT